The source of this T cell receptor (beta chain) is a study of T-cell memory formation after mild COVID-19. General study points: Among contracting clones, CD4+ were mainly CM/EM and CD8+ enriched in EMRA.

Germline V gene lookup returns CDR1 SNHLY and CDR2 FYNNEI. Trimming shortened V by 7 bases and J by 3 bases, and 28 bases separated the two germline ends. CDR3 length equals 18 residues. As regards this clonotype: Its antigen is unknown.

TCRdb reprocessed the 5' RACE reads with MiXCR, giving one entry per CDR3 protein. The sample gives roughly 160,000 distinct CDR3 sequences, over 10% of which show up once; approximately 3.4% is in the top ten. Sequenced sample: PBMCs or a T cell subset sorted from them (not recorded which). This chain connects TRBV2 to TRBJ2-7; maybe TRBD1 (5 bases). The sequence was obtained from a young man who had mild COVID-19 (a few samples of this study predate the infection). Cell type and time point are not known. Here the CDR3 DNA reads TGTGCCAGCAAACGGAAGGCTGACACAGGAATCCCACTCTACGAGCAGTACGTC. Its protein is CASKRKADTGIPLYEQYV.